This T cell receptor beta chain was sequenced during a study of shared T cell receptors in the human thymus. Some clones are missing from TCRdb's copy, which holds only in-frame ones; the method was immunoSEQ multiplex PCR. The sample lists approximately 660,000 clones; approximately 90% were seen once. The CDR3 length is 14 residues. Looked up from germline, CDR1 is MNHEY and CDR2 is SMNVEV (reference sequence). The V end lost 8 bases, the J end lost 8 bases, and 19 bases lay between the germline ends. The same specimen was also included in a second study, on human thymus T cells. From that paper: Infants, healthy and Finnish, who were having corrective surgery for congenital heart defects served as donors. Thymic samples were excised during corrective heart operations. Thymic and blood repertoires seemed to show skewed V and J gene use. Overlap was high between thymic repertoires from unrelated individuals, as reported in related research.

Sequenced sample: thymocytes. The chain carries TRBV27 and TRBJ2-4, with D tentatively TRBD2 (6 bases). The receptor was isolated from a boy less than two years old with a congenital heart defect. The CDR3 coding sequence is TGTGCCAGCTCCGGGGGTACCTGGGGGTACATTCAGTACTTC. Translating it yields CASSGGTWGYIQYF.